Shown below are 21 T cell receptor beta chains from a single sample sequenced in a study of blood T cell repertoires in COVID-19. Produced via immunoSEQ multiplex PCR; TCRdb's table is partial and in-frame only. The sample holds over 150,000 clones, roughly 88% seen once. The material sequenced was peripheral blood. Every receptor here comes from a woman in her fifties or sixties with acute or convalescent COVID-19.

The V and J genes are TRBV7-2 and TRBJ1-2; 8 nucleotides line up with TRBD1. The V segment lost 1 base and the J segment 2 bases; nucleotides outside the gene matches: 12. This CDR3 is 18 amino acids long. Germline V gives CDR1 SGHTA, CDR2 FQGNSA. The CDR3: CASSLGGQGAQRNYGYTF. The DNA of the CDR3 is TGTGCCAGCAGCTTAGGAGGGCAGGGGGCGCAAAGAAACTATGGCTACACCTTC. The complete variable domain, with remaining parts taken from reference TRBV7-2 and TRBJ1-2, reads GAGVSQSPSNKVTEKGKDVELRCDPISGHTALYWYRQSLGQGLEFLIYFQGNSAPDKSGLPSDRFSAERTGGSVSTLTIQRTQQEDSAVYLCASSLGGQGAQRNYGYTFGSGTRLTVV.

This chain links TRBV9 with TRBJ1-2, with no clear D. The CDR3 extends over 14 amino acids. Between the trimmed V and J ends, which lost 4 bases and 4 bases, there was a span of 14 bases. Germline V lookup: CDR1 SGDLS, CDR2 YYNGEE. The CDR3 reads CASSPMGSIYGYTF. In nucleotides, the CDR3 is TGTGCCAGCAGCCCCATGGGCAGCATCTATGGCTACACCTTC.

The J gene is TRBJ2-7, the V gene TRBV27; 12 nucleotides agree with TRBD1. This CDR3 comprises 17 residues. The V gene end was trimmed by 6 bases and the J gene end by 3 bases; junction bases not matched to a gene: 12. Germline-derived CDR1 and CDR2 are MNHEY and SMNVEV (reference sequence). This CDR3 reads CASSPKGGTGGFYEQYF. In DNA form, the CDR3 reads TGTGCCAGCAGCCCCAAAGGGGGGACAGGGGGCTTCTACGAGCAGTACTTC.

This clone has just a few counts. The rearrangement joins TRBV28 to TRBJ1-1; D unclear. This CDR3 is 13 amino acids long. Germline V gives CDR1 MDHEN, CDR2 SYDVKM. Trimming shortened V by 7 bases and J by 5 bases, and 14 bases separated the two germline ends. The CDR3 loop reads CASTPHSQTEAFF. CDR3 bases: TGTGCCAGCACCCCCCATTCGCAGACTGAAGCTTTCTTT. Full variable domain (missing parts from reference TRBV28 and TRBJ1-1): DVKVTQSSRYLVKRTGEKVFLECVQDMDHENMFWYRQDPGLGLRLIYFSYDVKMKEKGDIPEGYSVSREKKERFSLILESASTNQTSMYLCASTPHSQTEAFFGQGTRLTVV.

The chain is built from TRBV5-1 and TRBJ2-3; the D gene is possibly TRBD2 (6 bases). The germline CDR1 and CDR2 sequences are SGHRS and YFSETQ. This CDR3 is 16 amino acids long. Trimming took 0 bases from V and 1 from J, leaving 12 bases between them. The CDR3 here is CASSLDVRGGTDTQYF. The CDR3 DNA reads as TGCGCCAGCAGCTTGGACGTGCGCGGGGGCACAGATACGCAGTATTTT.

The genes are TRBV11-2 and TRBJ2-3; the D gene is possibly TRBD2 (5 bases). The CDR3 is made up of 13 amino acids. V gave up 1 base and J gave up 6 bases, with 8 bases separating them. Germline V gene sequence: CDR1 SGHAT, CDR2 FQNNGV. Written as DNA, the CDR3 is TGTGCCAGCAGCTTAGTTGTAGCGGATACGCAGTATTTT. Translated: CASSLVVADTQYF.

V and J are TRBV5-8 and TRBJ2-5; perhaps TRBD1 as D (7 bases). This CDR3 region has 14 residues. The V and J ends lost 3 bases and 4 bases respectively, with 13 bases between them. Germline V lookup: CDR1 SGHTS, CDR2 YDEGEE. As DNA, the CDR3 is TGTGCCAGCAGCTCCTACAGGGGAGGAGAGACCCAGTACTTC. It specifies CASSSYRGGETQYF.

This chain connects TRBV7-2 to TRBJ1-6, with D possibly matching TRBD1 (6 bases). The ends were cut back, 1 base at V and 6 bases at J, with 13 bases in the middle. The CDR3 consists of 16 residues. Germline CDR1 reads SGHTA; CDR2 reads FQGNSA. CDR3 in DNA: TGTGCCAGCAGCTTAGGGCTGAGAGGGGGTAATTCACCCCTCCACTTT. Protein sequence: CASSLGLRGGNSPLHF.

The genes are TRBV19 and TRBJ1-3; tentatively, D is TRBD1 (5 bases). Trimming cost V 4 bases and J 4 bases, with 20 bases left between them. Germline-derived CDR1 and CDR2 are LNHDA and SQIVND (reference sequence). The CDR3 runs to 17 residues. The CDR3 region is CASSTPQETAWGNTIYF. DNA of the CDR3: TGTGCCAGTAGTACTCCCCAGGAGACAGCTTGGGGAAACACCATATATTTT. Drawing the rest from reference TRBV19 and TRBJ1-3, the complete variable domain is DGGITQSPKYLFRKEGQNVTLSCEQNLNHDAMYWYRQDPGQGLRLIYYSQIVNDFQKGDIAEGYSVSREKKESFPLTVTSAQKNPTAFYLCASSTPQETAWGNTIYFGEGSWLTVV.

V and J are TRBV28 and TRBJ2-5; 10 bases line up with TRBD2. Germline V gene lookup returns CDR1 MDHEN and CDR2 SYDVKM. The J segment lost 2 bases and the V segment lost 2 bases, leaving 8 bases of the junction unmatched. The CDR3 covers 17 residues. CDR3 sequence: CASSLPAGGPDQETQYF. The DNA for the CDR3 is TGTGCCAGCAGTTTACCAGCGGGGGGGCCGGATCAAGAGACCCAGTACTTC. The full variable domain, rest sourced from reference TRBV28 and TRBJ2-5, is DVKVTQSSRYLVKRTGEKVFLECVQDMDHENMFWYRQDPGLGLRLIYFSYDVKMKEKGDIPEGYSVSREKKERFSLILESASTNQTSMYLCASSLPAGGPDQETQYFGPGTRLLVL.

The V call is TRBV6-2 or TRBV6-3, the J call TRBJ1-1; weak D call: TRBD1 (6 bases). Per germline, CDR1 MNHEY and CDR2 SVGEGT. CDR3 size: 14 residues. The ends were cut back, 0 bases at V and 5 bases at J, with 10 bases in the middle. CDR3: CASSYSTGVTEAFF. CDR3 nucleotides: TGTGCCAGCAGTTACTCGACAGGTGTAACTGAAGCTTTCTTT.

The chain is built from TRBV19 and TRBJ1-1; 9 positions match TRBD1. The CDR3 is 15 amino acids. In germline, CDR1 is LNHDA, CDR2 SQIVND (reference sequence). The V and J ends lost 9 bases and 3 bases, in that order; junction bases with no gene match: 11. CDR3 residues: CASDASGTGYTEAFF. The CDR3 DNA reads TGTGCCAGCGACGCCTCCGGGACAGGGTACACTGAAGCTTTCTTT. Filled out from reference TRBV19 and TRBJ1-1, the complete variable domain reads DGGITQSPKYLFRKEGQNVTLSCEQNLNHDAMYWYRQDPGQGLRLIYYSQIVNDFQKGDIAEGYSVSREKKESFPLTVTSAQKNPTAFYLCASDASGTGYTEAFFGQGTRLTVV.

The chain uses TRBV5-4 and TRBJ1-3, with D possibly matching TRBD1 (6 bases). CDR1 is SGHNT and CDR2 is YYREEE in the germline V gene (reference sequence). This CDR3 has 17 amino acids. The V end lost 0 bases, the J end lost 1 base, and 14 bases lay between the germline ends. The CDR3 DNA follows: TGTGCCAGCAGCTTGGGGGGAACAGGGTTATCTGGAAACACCATATATTTT. Amino acids: CASSLGGTGLSGNTIYF.

The gene calls are TRBV19 and TRBJ2-2; 12 bases are shared with TRBD2. V shed 5 bases, J shed 10 bases, and the junction held 8 bases outside the gene matches. The length of the CDR3 is 15 residues. CDR1 is LNHDA, CDR2 SQIVND, per germline (reference sequence). In DNA form, the CDR3 reads TGTGCCAGTAGTCCCCGGACTAGCGGGGTTATGGAGCTGTTTTTT. It yields the protein CASSPRTSGVMELFF.

This clone was recorded only once. The CDR3: CASSPSPTQAGTGELFF. In nucleotides, the CDR3 is TGTGCCAGCTCACCAAGCCCCACGCAGGCAGGGACCGGGGAGCTGTTTTTT. V gene TRBV18 combines with J gene TRBJ2-2, with D possibly matching TRBD1 (5 bases). Germline CDR1 KGHSH, CDR2 LQKENI. The V and J ends lost 2 bases and 5 bases respectively, with 18 bases between them. CDR3 size: 17 residues.

This clone has more than one count but fewer than ten. The chain has TRBV14 and TRBJ2-1; maybe TRBD1 (6 bases). Trimming left V 1 base short and J 4 bases short, with 8 bases between. CDR3 length equals 14 residues. In germline, CDR1 is SGHDN, CDR2 FVKESK. The CDR3 reads CASSQGTAYNEQFF. CDR3 coding DNA: TGTGCCAGCAGCCAAGGGACAGCGTACAATGAGCAGTTCTTC.

The V call is TRBV5-8, the J call TRBJ1-2; 9 nucleotides agree with TRBD1. From germline, CDR1 is SGHTS and CDR2 YDEGEE. CDR3 length equals 14 residues. Unmatched junction bases numbered 4, after V lost 4 bases and J lost 3 bases. This chain's CDR3 is CASSPGQGHYGYTF. CDR3 nucleotides: TGTGCCAGCAGCCCTGGACAGGGGCACTATGGCTACACCTTC.

The rearrangement links TRBV30 to TRBJ1-1, with D perhaps TRBD1 (5 bases). CDR3 length: 13 residues. The germline V gene has CDR1 GTSNPN and CDR2 SVGIG (reference sequence). V shed 3 bases and J shed 5 bases, with 13 bases lying between them. The CDR3 sequence is CAWSSQGKTEAFF. As DNA, the CDR3 is TGTGCCTGGAGCAGCCAGGGAAAAACTGAAGCTTTCTTT.

The chain joins TRBV28 to TRBJ2-3; 11 bases are a match to TRBD2. Germline V gives CDR1 MDHEN, CDR2 SYDVKM. This CDR3 comprises 16 residues. With V trimmed by 5 bases and J by 3 bases, 7 bases remained unmatched. CDR3 in amino acids: CASSPRLAGMTDTQYF. Written as DNA, the CDR3 is TGTGCCAGCAGTCCTAGACTAGCGGGGATGACAGATACGCAGTATTTT.

This chain joins TRBV3-1 (or the pseudogene TRBV3-2) and TRBJ2-3, with D possibly being TRBD2 (6 bases). CDR1 is LGHDT, CDR2 YNNKEL, per germline (reference sequence). Trimming left V 3 bases short and J 7 bases short, with 14 bases between. The length of the CDR3 is 14 residues. CDR3 residues: CASSHSPGDHTQYF. The CDR3 bases are TGTGCCAGCAGCCACTCACCGGGGGACCATACGCAGTATTTT.

This rearrangement joins TRBV6-2 or TRBV6-3 to TRBJ1-5; 9 positions agree with TRBD1. Germline CDR1 reads MNHEY; CDR2 reads SVGEGT. This CDR3 region has 16 residues. V trimming: 5 bases; J trimming: 7 bases; junction bases outside the gene matches: 12. CDR3: CASSRSGTGYQQPQHF. In DNA, the CDR3 is TGTGCCAGCAGTCGCTCCGGGACAGGGTATCAGCAGCCCCAGCATTTT.